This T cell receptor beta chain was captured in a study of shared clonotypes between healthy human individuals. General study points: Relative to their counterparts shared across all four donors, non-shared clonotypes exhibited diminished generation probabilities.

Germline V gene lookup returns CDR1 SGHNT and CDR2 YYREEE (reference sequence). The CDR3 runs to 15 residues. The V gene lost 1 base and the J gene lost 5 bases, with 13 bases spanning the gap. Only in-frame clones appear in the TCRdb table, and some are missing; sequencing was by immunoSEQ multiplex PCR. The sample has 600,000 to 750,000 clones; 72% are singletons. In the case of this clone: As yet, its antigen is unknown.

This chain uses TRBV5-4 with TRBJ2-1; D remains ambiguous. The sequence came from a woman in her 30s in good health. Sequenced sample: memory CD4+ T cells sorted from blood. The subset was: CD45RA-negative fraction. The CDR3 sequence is CASSLSPILDNEQFF. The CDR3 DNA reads TGTGCCAGCAGCTTGAGTCCTATCCTCGACAATGAGCAGTTCTTC.